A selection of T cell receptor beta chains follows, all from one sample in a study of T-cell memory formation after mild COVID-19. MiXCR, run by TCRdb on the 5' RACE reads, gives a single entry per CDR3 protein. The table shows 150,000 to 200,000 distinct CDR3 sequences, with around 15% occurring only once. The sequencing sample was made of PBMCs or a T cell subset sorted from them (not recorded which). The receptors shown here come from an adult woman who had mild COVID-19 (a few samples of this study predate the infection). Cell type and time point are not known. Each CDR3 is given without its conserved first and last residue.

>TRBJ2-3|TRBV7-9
ASSFTGDTDTQY
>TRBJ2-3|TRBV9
ASSSRPGVADTQY
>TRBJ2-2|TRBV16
ASSQSGWELF
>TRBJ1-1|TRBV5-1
ASSDGTAEGLEAF
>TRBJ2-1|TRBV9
ASSVPGGSYNEQF
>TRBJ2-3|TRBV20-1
SASGGKTITDTQY
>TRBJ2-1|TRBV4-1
ASSLDQVAEQF
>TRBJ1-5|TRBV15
ATSRDQGQINQPQH
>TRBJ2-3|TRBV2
ASSVIGKVLGDTQY
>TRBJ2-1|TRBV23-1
ASSQTAHTYFNEQF
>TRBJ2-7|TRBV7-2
ASSLERGLGLAGGQYEQY
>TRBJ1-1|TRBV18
ASSPREEAF
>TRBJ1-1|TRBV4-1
ASSQVALLSAF
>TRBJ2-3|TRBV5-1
ASSTSQTGQY
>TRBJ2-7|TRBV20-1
SARRGRTYEQY
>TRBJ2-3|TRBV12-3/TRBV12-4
ASPPSRSTSGATDTQY
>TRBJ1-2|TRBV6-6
ASSYDRGLGYT
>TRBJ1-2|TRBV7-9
ASSAGGIYGYT
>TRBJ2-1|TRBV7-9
ASSLGWDRGYNEQF
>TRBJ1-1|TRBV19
ASSISGKMNTEAF
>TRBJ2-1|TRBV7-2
ASSLVGPRQF
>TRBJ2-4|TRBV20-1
SAPQGDIQY
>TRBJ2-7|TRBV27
ASSIWTSRGGYEQY
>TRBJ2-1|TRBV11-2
ASSFGEGSSYNEQF
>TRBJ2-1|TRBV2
ASSEKEASYNEQF
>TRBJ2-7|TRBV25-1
ASSALRTGNTPGYEQY